The present T cell receptor (beta chain) was sequenced within a study of T cell responses to AZD1222 COVID-19 vaccine. Study as a whole: Pooled samples include second doses given at about 4 or 12 weeks. The study's findings and limits: Dominant CD4 TCR responses targeted spike regions 160-218 and 743-854. The donor cohort was predominantly white British with a female majority, and clonal diversity may have been underestimated.

Data came from immunoSEQ multiplex PCR; TCRdb stores just in-frame clones and leaves some out. The table includes 110,000 to 150,000 clones, 92% detected once. As regards this clone: Its target is unknown.

The CDR3 is 17 amino acids. The V and J ends lost 4 bases and 0 bases respectively, with 15 bases between them. Per the germline V gene, CDR1 is LGHNA and CDR2 is YNFKEQ. This chain uses TRBV4-2 with TRBJ2-2; D assignment may be TRBD1 or TRBD2 (5 bases each). The source material was peripheral blood, sampled on day 0 of AZD1222 vaccination. This sequence was found in an adult in good health. The CDR3 DNA reads TGTGCCAGCAGCCTCAACCCCCCGGGGCCGAACACCGGGGAGCTGTTTTTT. It codes for CASSLNPPGPNTGELFF.